The next 13 T cell receptor beta chains were all read from a single sample in a study of T-cell memory formation after mild COVID-19 (dated by TCRdb to the early 2020s). The library was obtained by 5' RACE. Reads for this sample came from an Illumina NovaSeq 6000. The public reads were reanalyzed by TCRdb: fastp trimming at Q25, MiXCR alignment, in-frame beta chains only. Merged by CDR3 protein, the rows form single entries marked with the most common genes and DNA. In all, the sample holds 300,000 to 400,000 distinct CDR3 sequences, and less than 20% of those were seen once. Of the sample, approximately 20% is held by the ten largest clones. The specimen was PBMCs or a T cell subset sorted from them (not recorded which). The receptors were sampled from a man between 18 and 35 years old who had mild COVID-19 (a few samples of this study predate the infection). The sample titles of this study are shuffled in the database, so cell type and time point are left out; the donor was told from shared clones.

This clonotype was observed at least ten times. The chain recombines TRBV6-1 with TRBJ2-1; unclear D gene. The germline V gene has CDR1 MNHNS and CDR2 SASEGT. The germline V and J ends were trimmed by 3 bases and 4 bases, with 10 bases remaining between them. The CDR3 totals 14 residues. CDR3: CASSESGSYNEQFF. In nucleotides, the CDR3 is TGTGCCAGCAGTGAGAGTGGCAGTTACAATGAGCAGTTCTTC.

V usage is TRBV2 and J usage is TRBJ2-5, with 9 bases fitting TRBD2. CDR1 is SNHLY and CDR2 is FYNNEI in the germline V gene. Losses at the gene ends were 6 bases for V and 5 bases for J; bases not matched to a gene: 1. This CDR3 contains 12 residues. CDR3 nucleotides: TGTGCCAGCAGGGGACTAGCTGAGACCCAGTACTTC. Translating it yields CASRGLAETQYF.

This clonotype was seen a few times. V is TRBV7-2 and J is TRBJ2-7, with D perhaps matching TRBD1 (6 bases). The germline gives CDR1 SGHTA, CDR2 FQGNSA. The CDR3 has 14 amino acids. Trimming took 4 bases from V and 3 from J, leaving 13 bases between them. CDR3 sequence: CASSSREGGYEQYF. The CDR3 nucleotides are TGTGCCAGCAGCTCCCGGGAAGGGGGCTACGAGCAGTACTTC.

The gene calls are TRBV5-1 and TRBJ1-1; 7 nucleotides line up with TRBD1. Germline V CDR1 and CDR2: SGHRS, YFSETQ. The CDR3 has 14 residues. The trim removed 3 bases at V and 1 base at J, leaving 3 bases unmatched. CDR3 residues: CASSSQGRNTEAFF. Here the CDR3 DNA reads TGCGCCAGCAGCTCACAGGGGAGGAACACTGAAGCTTTCTTT.

This clonotype appeared many times. The chain combines TRBV11-2 with TRBJ2-2, with TRBD1 matching 7 bases. The CDR3 runs 15 residues. V was pared by 5 bases and J by 0 bases, with 3 bases of the junction left unmatched. Per germline, CDR1 SGHAT and CDR2 FQNNGV. CDR3 DNA sequence: TGTGCCAGCAGCCGGGACAGATCGAACACCGGGGAGCTGTTTTTT. This sequence encodes CASSRDRSNTGELFF.

The sample holds a few counts of this clonotype. This rearrangement joins TRBV6-5 to TRBJ2-1; TRBD2 is a possible D gene (6 bases). Germline CDR1 MNHEY, CDR2 SVGAGI. The length of the CDR3 is 16 residues. Trimming removed 2 bases at V and 4 bases at J, with 15 bases between. CDR3 DNA: TGTGCCAGCAGTTACGGGAGGACCCGGGGTTACAATGAGCAGTTCTTC. Amino acids: CASSYGRTRGYNEQFF.

The chain combines TRBV14 with TRBJ2-3; TRBD2 might be the D (5 bases). The CDR3 has 13 residues. The germline V gene has CDR1 SGHDN and CDR2 FVKESK. Between the trimmed V and J ends, which lost 8 bases and 2 bases, there was a span of 11 bases. CDR3 region: CASGAGLTDTQYF. The CDR3 DNA reads as TGTGCCAGCGGCGCGGGCCTCACAGATACGCAGTATTTT.

This clonotype was counted at least ten times. This chain connects TRBV29-1 to TRBJ2-5; no firm D call. Trimming removed 3 bases from V and 6 bases from J, with 11 bases in between. CDR1 is SQVTM, CDR2 ANQGSEA, per germline. This CDR3 is 12 amino acids long. Here the CDR3 reads CSVEAGEKTQYF. CDR3 in DNA: TGCAGCGTTGAGGCAGGAGAGAAGACCCAGTACTTC.

This clonotype has ten or more counts. The chain has TRBV4-3 and TRBJ2-3; TRBD2 agrees at 7 bases. There are 13 residues in the CDR3. Germline CDR1 LGHNA, CDR2 YSLEER. Trimming at V came to 4 bases and at J to 4 bases, leaving 2 bases not matched to a gene. The DNA of the CDR3 is TGCGCCAGCAGCCGGGGGGGGGCAGATACGCAGTATTTT. This sequence encodes CASSRGGADTQYF.

This clonotype has just a few counts. The chain has TRBV5-1 and TRBJ2-6; D possibly corresponds to TRBD1 (6 bases). CDR1 is SGHRS and CDR2 is YFSETQ in the germline V gene. V was pared by 3 bases and J by 0 bases, with 13 bases between. This CDR3 spans 17 amino acids. Here the CDR3 reads CASSSPQGTSGANVLTF. The CDR3 DNA reads as TGCGCCAGCAGCTCCCCACAGGGCACCTCTGGGGCCAACGTCCTGACTTTC.

This clonotype was seen only a few times. The CDR3, as DNA: TGCGCCAGCAGCTTGGCCGTCCGAGTCACTGAAGCTTTCTTT. Its translation is CASSLAVRVTEAFF. The rearrangement links TRBV5-1 to TRBJ1-1; D remains ambiguous. The V end was cut by 0 bases, the J end by 4 bases, with 10 bases between. This CDR3 has 14 residues. The germline gives CDR1 SGHRS, CDR2 YFSETQ.

This clonotype was found a few times. The CDR3 loop reads CASSTPQGKQFF. The CDR3 DNA reads as TGTGCCAGCAGCACACCACAGGGGAAGCAGTTCTTC. The J gene is TRBJ2-1, the V gene TRBV7-6, with TRBD1 identical over 7 bases. With V trimmed by 5 bases and J by 11 bases, 6 bases remained unmatched. The CDR3 consists of 12 residues. Germline V gene data show CDR1 as SGHVS and CDR2 as FNYEAQ.

The chain links TRBV29-1 to TRBJ2-5; D is undetermined. Trimming cost V 4 bases and J 0 bases, with 6 bases left between them. The CDR3 totals 12 residues. Germline V gene data show CDR1 as SQVTM and CDR2 as ANQGSEA. The CDR3 spells CSVGGNQETQYF. CDR3 DNA: TGCAGCGTTGGGGGTAACCAAGAGACCCAGTACTTC.